This T cell receptor beta chain was documented in a study of blood T cell repertoires in COVID-19. Followed over time, Seattle patients had been enrolled while infection was active. TCRdb's copy holds only in-frame clones and misses some; the assay was immunoSEQ multiplex PCR. The top ten hold around 1.3% of the sample, which has 200,000 to 250,000 clones, 83% seen once. CDR3 length: 16 residues. The source material was peripheral blood. The TCR comes from a woman aged 25 to 39 with COVID-19, enrolled during active disease. The chain uses TRBV21-1 and TRBJ1-5; the table calls TRBD1, which could not be checked here. TRBV21-1 is a pseudogene locus. CDR3 nucleotide sequence: TGTGCCAGCAGCAAAGAGGGACAGGGGGGCAATCAGCCCCAGCATTTT. Its protein product is CASSKEGQGGNQPQHF.